Sequencing of this T cell receptor (beta chain) was carried out in a study of cytomegalovirus exposure and HLA in healthy donors. The study ran its PCR with 60 Vbeta and 13 Jbeta primers. Libraries were prepared by immunoSEQ multiplex PCR; TCRdb keeps only in-frame clonotypes and omits some of them. Of under 200,000 clones listed, 60% to 85% are singletons. Germline loops: CDR1 SGHNT, CDR2 YYREEE (reference sequence). This CDR3 region has 15 residues. Germline trimming cut 4 bases from V and 5 bases from J; bases unmatched to any gene: 7. This clonotype originated in a man aged 35 to 55 in good health and CMV-seronegative. The chain is built from TRBV5-4 and TRBJ2-2, with 8 bases identical to TRBD2. What was sequenced was PBMCs. The CDR3 here is CASSRRAGGTGELFF. CDR3 nucleotide sequence: TGTGCCAGCAGCCGGCGGGCGGGAGGTACCGGGGAGCTGTTTTTT.